This T cell receptor beta chain was captured by sequencing in a study of control samples from healthy donors and cancer patients. This table comes from immunoSEQ multiplex PCR, and its TCRdb copy is limited to in-frame clones, with some not included. Here the sample spans some 120,000 clones, more than 75% being singletons. The CDR3 totals 13 residues. Germline loops: CDR1 SNHLY, CDR2 FYNNEI. V dropped 1 base and J dropped 11 bases, with 14 bases sitting between them. The rearrangement joins TRBV2 to TRBJ1-1; D gene uncertain. This TCR was sampled from a woman in her 70s in good health. The specimen was blood. The CDR3 here is CASSEDSRFGAFF. CDR3 nucleotide sequence: TGTGCCAGCAGTGAAGACAGCCGGTTCGGTGCTTTCTTT. Drawing the rest from reference TRBV2 and TRBJ1-1, the complete variable domain is EPEVTQTPSHQVTQMGQEVILRCVPISNHLYFYWYRQILGQKVEFLVSFYNNEISEKSEIFDDQFSVERPDGSNFTLKIRSTKLEDSAMYFCASSEDSRFGAFFGQGTRLTVV.